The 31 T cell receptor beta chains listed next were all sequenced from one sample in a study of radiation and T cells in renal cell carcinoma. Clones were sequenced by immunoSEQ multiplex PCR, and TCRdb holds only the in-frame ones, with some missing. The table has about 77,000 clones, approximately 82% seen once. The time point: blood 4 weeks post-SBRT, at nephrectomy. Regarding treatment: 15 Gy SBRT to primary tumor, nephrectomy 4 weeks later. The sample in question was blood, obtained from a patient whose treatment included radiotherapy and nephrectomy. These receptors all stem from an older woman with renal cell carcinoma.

The CDR3 DNA reads as TGTGCCAGCAGCCTCGGAATAAACACTGAAGCTTTCTTT. Amino acid sequence: CASSLGINTEAFF. The chain uses TRBV6-1 and TRBJ1-1; no firm D call. Trimming left V 6 bases short and J 2 bases short, with 10 bases between. This CDR3 is 13 amino acids long. Germline CDR1 and CDR2: MNHNS and SASEGT.

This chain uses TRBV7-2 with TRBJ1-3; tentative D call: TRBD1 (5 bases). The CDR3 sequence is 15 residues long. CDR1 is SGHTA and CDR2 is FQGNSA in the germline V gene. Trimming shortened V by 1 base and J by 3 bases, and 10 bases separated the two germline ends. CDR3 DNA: TGTGCCAGCAGCTTAGAGGCAGGGATTGGAAACACCATATATTTT. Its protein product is CASSLEAGIGNTIYF.

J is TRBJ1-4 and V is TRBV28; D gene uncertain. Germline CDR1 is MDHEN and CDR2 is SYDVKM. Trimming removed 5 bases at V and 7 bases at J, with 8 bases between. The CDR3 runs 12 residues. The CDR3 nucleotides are TGTGCCAGCAGTATCCGAGCTGAAAAACTGTTTTTT. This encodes CASSIRAEKLFF.

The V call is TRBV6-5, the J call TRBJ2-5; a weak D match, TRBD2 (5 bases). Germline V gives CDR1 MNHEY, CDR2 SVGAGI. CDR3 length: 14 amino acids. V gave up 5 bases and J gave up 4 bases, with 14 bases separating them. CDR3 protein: CASSPTGMGETQYF. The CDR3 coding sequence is TGTGCCAGCAGTCCGACGGGGATGGGAGAGACCCAGTACTTC.

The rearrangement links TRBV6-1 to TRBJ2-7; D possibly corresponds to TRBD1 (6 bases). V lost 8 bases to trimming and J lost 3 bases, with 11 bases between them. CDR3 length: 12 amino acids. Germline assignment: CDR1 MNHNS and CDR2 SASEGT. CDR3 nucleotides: TGTGCCAGCGACGGACAGATCTACGAGCAGTACTTC. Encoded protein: CASDGQIYEQYF.

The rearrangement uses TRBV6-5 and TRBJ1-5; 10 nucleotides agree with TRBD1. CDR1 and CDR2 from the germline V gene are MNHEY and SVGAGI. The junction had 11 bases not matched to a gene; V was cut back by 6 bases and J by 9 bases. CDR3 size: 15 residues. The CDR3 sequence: CASSLGTGDSRPQHF. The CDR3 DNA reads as TGTGCCAGCAGCCTCGGGACAGGGGATAGTAGGCCCCAGCATTTT.

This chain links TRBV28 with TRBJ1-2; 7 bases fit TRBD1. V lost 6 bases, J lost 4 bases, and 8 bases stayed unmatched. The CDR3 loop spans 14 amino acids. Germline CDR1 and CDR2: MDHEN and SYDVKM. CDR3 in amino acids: CASSLGTEPYGYTF. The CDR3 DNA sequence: TGTGCCAGCAGCCTTGGGACAGAACCCTATGGCTACACCTTC.

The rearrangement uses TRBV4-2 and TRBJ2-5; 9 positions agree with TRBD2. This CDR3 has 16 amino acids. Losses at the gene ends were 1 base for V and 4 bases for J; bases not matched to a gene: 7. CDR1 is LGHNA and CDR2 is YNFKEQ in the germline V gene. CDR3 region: CASSQGLAGIAETQYF. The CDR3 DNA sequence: TGTGCCAGCAGCCAAGGCCTAGCGGGAATTGCAGAGACCCAGTACTTC.

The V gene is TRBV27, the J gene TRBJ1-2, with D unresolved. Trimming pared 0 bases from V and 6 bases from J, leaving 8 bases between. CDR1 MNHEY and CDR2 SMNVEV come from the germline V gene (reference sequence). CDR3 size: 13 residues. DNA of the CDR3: TGTGCCAGCAGTTTATCTCCAAGGGATGGCTACACCTTC. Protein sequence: CASSLSPRDGYTF.

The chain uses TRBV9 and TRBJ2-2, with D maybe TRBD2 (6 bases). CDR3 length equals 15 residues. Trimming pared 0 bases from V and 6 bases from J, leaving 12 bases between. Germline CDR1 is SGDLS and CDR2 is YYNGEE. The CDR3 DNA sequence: TGTGCCAGCAGCGTAGCCGGGAGTATATCCGGGGAGCTGTTTTTT. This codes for CASSVAGSISGELFF.

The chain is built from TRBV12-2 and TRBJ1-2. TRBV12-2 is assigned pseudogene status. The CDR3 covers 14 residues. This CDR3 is CASRLARTNYGYTF. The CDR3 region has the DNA TGTGCAAGTCGCTTAGCACGGACTAACTATGGCTACACCTTC.

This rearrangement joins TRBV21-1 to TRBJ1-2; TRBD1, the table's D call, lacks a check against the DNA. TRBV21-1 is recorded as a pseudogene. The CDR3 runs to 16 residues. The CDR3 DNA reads TGTGCCAGCAGCACCCAGGGACAGGGCTTTAACTATGGCTACACCTTC. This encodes CASSTQGQGFNYGYTF.

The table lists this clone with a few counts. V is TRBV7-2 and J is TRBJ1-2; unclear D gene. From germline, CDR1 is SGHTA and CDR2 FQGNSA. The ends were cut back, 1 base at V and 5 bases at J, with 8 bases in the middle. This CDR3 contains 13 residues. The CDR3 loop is CASSLGARYGYTF. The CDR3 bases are TGTGCCAGCAGCTTAGGCGCCCGTTATGGCTACACCTTC.

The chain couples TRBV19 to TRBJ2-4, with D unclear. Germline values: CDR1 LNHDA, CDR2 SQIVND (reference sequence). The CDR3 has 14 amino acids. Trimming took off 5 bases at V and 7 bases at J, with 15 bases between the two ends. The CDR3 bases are TGTGCCAGTAGTGTCCCTTGGACGTCGAACATTCAGTACTTC. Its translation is CASSVPWTSNIQYF.

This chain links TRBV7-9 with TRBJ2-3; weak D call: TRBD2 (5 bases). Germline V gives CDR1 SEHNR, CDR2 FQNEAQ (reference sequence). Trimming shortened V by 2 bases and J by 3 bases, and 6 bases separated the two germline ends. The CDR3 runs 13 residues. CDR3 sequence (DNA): TGTGCCAGCAGCTTAACGGGGACAGATACGCAGTATTTT. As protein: CASSLTGTDTQYF.

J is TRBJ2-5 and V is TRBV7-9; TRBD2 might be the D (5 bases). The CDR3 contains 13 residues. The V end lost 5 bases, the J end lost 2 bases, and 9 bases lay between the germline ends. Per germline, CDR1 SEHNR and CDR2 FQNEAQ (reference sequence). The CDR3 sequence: CASSDGVQETQYF. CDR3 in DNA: TGTGCCAGCAGCGACGGGGTGCAAGAGACCCAGTACTTC.

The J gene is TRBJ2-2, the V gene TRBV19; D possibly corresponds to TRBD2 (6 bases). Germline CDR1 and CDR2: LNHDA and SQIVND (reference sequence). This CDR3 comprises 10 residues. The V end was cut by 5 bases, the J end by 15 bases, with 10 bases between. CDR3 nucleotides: TGTGCCAGTAGTGGGGGGACTTTGTTTTTT. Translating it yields CASSGGTLFF. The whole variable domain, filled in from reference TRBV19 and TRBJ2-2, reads DGGITQSPKYLFRKEGQNVTLSCEQNLNHDAMYWYRQDPGQGLRLIYYSQIVNDFQKGDIAEGYSVSREKKESFPLTVTSAQKNPTAFYLCASSGGTLFFGEGSRLTVL.

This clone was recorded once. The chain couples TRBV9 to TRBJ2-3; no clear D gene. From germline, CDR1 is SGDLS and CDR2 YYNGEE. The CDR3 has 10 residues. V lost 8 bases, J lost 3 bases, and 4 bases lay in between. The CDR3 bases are TGTGCCAGTAGTACAGATACGCAGTATTTT. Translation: CASSTDTQYF.

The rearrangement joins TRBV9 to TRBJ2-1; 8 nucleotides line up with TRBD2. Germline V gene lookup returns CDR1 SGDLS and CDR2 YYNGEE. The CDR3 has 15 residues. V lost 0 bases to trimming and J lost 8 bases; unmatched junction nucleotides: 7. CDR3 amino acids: CASSVVPGGVHEQFF. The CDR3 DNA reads TGTGCCAGCAGCGTAGTCCCGGGGGGGGTGCATGAGCAGTTCTTC. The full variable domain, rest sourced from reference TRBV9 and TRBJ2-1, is DSGVTQTPKHLITATGQRVTLRCSPRSGDLSVYWYQQSLDQGLQFLIQYYNGEERAKGNILERFSAQQFPDLHSELNLSSLELGDSALYFCASSVVPGGVHEQFFGPGTRLTVL.

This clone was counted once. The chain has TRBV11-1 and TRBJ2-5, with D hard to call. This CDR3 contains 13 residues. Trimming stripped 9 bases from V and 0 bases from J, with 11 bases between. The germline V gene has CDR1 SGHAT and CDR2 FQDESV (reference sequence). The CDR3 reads CASQEVYQETQYF. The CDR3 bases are TGTGCCAGTCAAGAGGTGTACCAAGAGACCCAGTACTTC.

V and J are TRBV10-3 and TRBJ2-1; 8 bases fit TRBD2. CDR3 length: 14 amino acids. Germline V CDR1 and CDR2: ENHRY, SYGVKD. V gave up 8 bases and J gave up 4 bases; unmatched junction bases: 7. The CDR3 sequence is CAIQPSGGYNEQFF. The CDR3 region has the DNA TGTGCCATCCAACCCAGCGGGGGTTACAATGAGCAGTTCTTC.

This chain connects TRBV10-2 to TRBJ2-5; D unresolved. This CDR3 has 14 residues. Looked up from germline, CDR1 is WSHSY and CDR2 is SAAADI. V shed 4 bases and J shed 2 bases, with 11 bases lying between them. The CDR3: CASSGLRSQETQYF. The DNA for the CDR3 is TGCGCCAGCAGTGGTCTCAGATCGCAAGAGACCCAGTACTTC.

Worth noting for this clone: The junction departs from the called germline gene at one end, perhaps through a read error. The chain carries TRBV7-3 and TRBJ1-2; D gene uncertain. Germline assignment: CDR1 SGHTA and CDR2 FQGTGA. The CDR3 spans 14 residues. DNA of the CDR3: TGTGCCAGCAGCGTAACCGGGAGCGTCGAGGGCTACACCTTC. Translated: CASSVTGSVEGYTF.

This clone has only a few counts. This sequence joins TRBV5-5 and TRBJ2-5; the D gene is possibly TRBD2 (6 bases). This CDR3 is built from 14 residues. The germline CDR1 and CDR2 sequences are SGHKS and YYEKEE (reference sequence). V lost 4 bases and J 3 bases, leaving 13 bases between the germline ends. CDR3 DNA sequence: TGTGCCAGCAGCCTGGCACGACTAGAAGAGACCCAGTACTTC. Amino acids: CASSLARLEETQYF.

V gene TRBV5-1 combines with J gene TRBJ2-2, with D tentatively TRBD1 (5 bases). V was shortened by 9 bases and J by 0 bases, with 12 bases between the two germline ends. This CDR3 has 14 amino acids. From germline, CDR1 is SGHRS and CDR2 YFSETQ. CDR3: CATGHRTNTGELFF. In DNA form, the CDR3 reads TGCGCCACCGGACACCGAACGAACACCGGGGAGCTGTTTTTT.

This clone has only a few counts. CDR3 sequence: CASSPRGAANTEAFF. The CDR3 DNA sequence: TGTGCCAGCAGTCCCCGGGGGGCGGCGAACACTGAAGCTTTCTTT. The genes are TRBV9 and TRBJ1-1; D is perhaps TRBD1 (6 bases). V was trimmed by 5 bases and J by 1 base, leaving 15 bases between them. Per germline, CDR1 SGDLS and CDR2 YYNGEE. This CDR3 is built from 15 residues.

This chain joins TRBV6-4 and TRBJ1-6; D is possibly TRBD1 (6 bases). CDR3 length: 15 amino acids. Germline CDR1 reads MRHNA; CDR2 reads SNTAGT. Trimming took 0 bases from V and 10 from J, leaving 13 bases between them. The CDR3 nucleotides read TGTGCCAGCAGTGACTCTGGGGGGGCGGGCTCACCCCTCCACTTT. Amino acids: CASSDSGGAGSPLHF.

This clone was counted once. The CDR3 region has the DNA TGTGCCAGTAGTACAAAACAGGGAGACGAGCAGTACTTC. Translation: CASSTKQGDEQYF. The V call is TRBV19, the J call TRBJ2-7, with a weak D call TRBD1 (6 bases). The V end was cut by 4 bases, the J end by 5 bases, with 12 bases between. Germline loops: CDR1 LNHDA, CDR2 SQIVND (reference sequence). The CDR3 runs 13 residues.

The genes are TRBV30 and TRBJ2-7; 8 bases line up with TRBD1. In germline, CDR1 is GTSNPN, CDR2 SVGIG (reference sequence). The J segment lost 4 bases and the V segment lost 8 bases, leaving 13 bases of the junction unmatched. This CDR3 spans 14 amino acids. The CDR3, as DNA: TGTGCCCAAGTGTGCAGGGGGCACGGGTACGAGCAGTACTTC. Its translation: CAQVCRGHGYEQYF. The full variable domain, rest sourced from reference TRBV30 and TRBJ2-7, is SQTIHQWPATLVQPVGSPLSLECTVEGTSNPNLYWYRQAAGRGLQLLFYSVGIGQISSEVPQNLSASRPQDRQFILSSKKLLLSDSGFYLCAQVCRGHGYEQYFGPGTRLTVT.

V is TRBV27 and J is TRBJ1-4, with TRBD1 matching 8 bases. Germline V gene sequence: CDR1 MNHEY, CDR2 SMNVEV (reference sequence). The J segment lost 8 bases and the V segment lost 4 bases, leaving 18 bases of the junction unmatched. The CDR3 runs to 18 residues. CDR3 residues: CASSSSRFRQGQIEKLFF. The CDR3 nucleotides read TGTGCCAGCAGTTCCTCTCGATTTCGACAGGGGCAAATCGAAAAACTGTTTTTT.

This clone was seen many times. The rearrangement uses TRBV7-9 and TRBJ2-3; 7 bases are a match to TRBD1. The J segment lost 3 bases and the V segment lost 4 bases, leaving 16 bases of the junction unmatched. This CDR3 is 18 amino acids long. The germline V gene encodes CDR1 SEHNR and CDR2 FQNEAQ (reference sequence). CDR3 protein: CASSSLLDRDSGTDTQYF. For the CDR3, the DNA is TGTGCCAGCAGCTCCCTGCTGGACCGGGACAGTGGGACAGATACGCAGTATTTT.